Each of the 31 T cell receptor beta chains below was sequenced from the same sample in a study of cytomegalovirus exposure and HLA in healthy donors. This PCR relied on a set of 60 Vbeta primers and 13 Jbeta primers. Using immunoSEQ multiplex PCR, the repertoire was profiled, and TCRdb retains in-frame clones only, with some absent. The sample shows about 200,000 clones, approximately 80% of them seen only once. Sequencing input: PBMCs. These receptors came from a girl aged 10 to 17 in good health and CMV-seronegative.

There are a few counts of this clone. The rearrangement joins TRBV6-5 to TRBJ1-4, with 7 nucleotides matching TRBD1. Per germline, CDR1 MNHEY and CDR2 SVGAGI. V trimming: 4 bases; J trimming: 4 bases; junction bases outside the gene matches: 3. The CDR3 spans 14 residues. This CDR3 is CASSSDRRNEKLFF. As DNA, the CDR3 is TGTGCCAGCAGTTCGGACAGGCGTAATGAAAAACTGTTTTTT.

The genes are TRBV6-5 and TRBJ1-4; 11 bases map to TRBD1. The V and J ends lost 2 bases and 6 bases, in that order; junction bases with no gene match: 2. CDR1 and CDR2 from the germline V gene are MNHEY and SVGAGI. CDR3 size: 15 residues. The DNA of the CDR3 is TGTGCCAGCAGTTACCGGGACAGGGGGTATGAAAAACTGTTTTTT. Its translation is CASSYRDRGYEKLFF.

This clone was detected once. V and J are TRBV29-1 and TRBJ2-3; a possible D gene is TRBD1 (6 bases). The V gene's germline CDR1 is SQVTM and CDR2 ANQGSEA. Trimming removed 5 bases at V and 5 bases at J, with 14 bases between. There are 13 residues in the CDR3. CDR3 nucleotides: TGCAGCGTTTGCCTGGGGGCATTAGATACGCAGTATTTT. It is translated as CSVCLGALDTQYF.

This chain uses TRBV30 with TRBJ1-6; TRBD1 is a possible D gene (5 bases). V was pared by 5 bases and J by 3 bases, with 17 bases between. Per the germline V gene, CDR1 is GTSNPN and CDR2 is SVGIG (reference sequence). This CDR3 region has 16 residues. CDR3 amino acids: CAWDAVIGHYNSPLHF. CDR3 nucleotide sequence: TGTGCCTGGGACGCTGTGATCGGACACTATAATTCACCCCTCCACTTT.

This rearrangement joins TRBV18 to TRBJ1-6; 8 nucleotides line up with TRBD1. This CDR3 region has 18 residues. Germline CDR1 reads KGHSH; CDR2 reads LQKENI. V lost 2 bases and J lost 4; bases outside the gene matches: 10. The CDR3 is CASSPISGGGGYNSPLHF. DNA for the CDR3: TGTGCCAGCTCACCAATATCAGGGGGCGGAGGATATAATTCACCCCTCCACTTT. Combining the CDR3 with reference TRBV18 and TRBJ1-6 gives the whole variable domain NAGVMQNPRHLVRRRGQEARLRCSPMKGHSHVYWYRQLPEEGLKFMVYLQKENIIDESGMPKERFSAEFPKEGPSILRIQQVVRGDSAAYFCASSPISGGGGYNSPLHFGNGTRLTVT.

Notes on this clone: Mismatch with germline at one junction end may stem from a read error. The J gene is TRBJ2-7, the V gene TRBV7-9; 10 positions agree with TRBD2. CDR1 is SEHNR, CDR2 FQNEAQ, per germline (reference sequence). CDR3 length equals 19 residues. In DNA, the CDR3 is TGTTCCAGCAGCCAGTCGACGGGCCTAACCGGGACTAGCGTTTACGAGCAGTACTTC. It yields the protein CSSSQSTGLTGTSVYEQYF.

The chain couples TRBV9 to TRBJ1-2; a weak D match, TRBD1 (5 bases). Trimming took 2 bases from V and 5 from J, leaving 10 bases between them. This CDR3 contains 13 residues. CDR1 and CDR2 from the germline V gene are SGDLS and YYNGEE. Here the CDR3 DNA reads TGTGCCAGCAGCGTCGACAGCCTGTATGGCTACACCTTC. It is translated as CASSVDSLYGYTF.

Turning to this clone: One junction end disagrees with the germline gene, perhaps due to a read error. The chain recombines TRBV7-9 with TRBJ2-7; the match to TRBD1 covers 7 bases. CDR3 length: 15 amino acids. Germline CDR1 reads SEHNR; CDR2 reads FQNEAQ (reference sequence). This CDR3 reads CSSSPRQGPNYEQYF. The CDR3 nucleotides read TGTTCCAGCAGTCCTAGACAGGGCCCTAACTACGAGCAGTACTTC.

This clone was seen a few times. The V and J genes are TRBV6-5 and TRBJ2-1; 10 positions agree with TRBD2. The junction had 3 bases not matched to a gene; V was cut back by 4 bases and J by 3 bases. Germline V gives CDR1 MNHEY, CDR2 SVGAGI. The CDR3 is made up of 15 amino acids. CDR3 residues: CASSSWTSGYNEQFF. The CDR3 bases are TGTGCCAGCAGTTCCTGGACTAGCGGCTACAATGAGCAGTTCTTC.

This rearrangement joins TRBV5-1 to TRBJ2-2; TRBD2 matches at 8 bases. V was clipped by 4 bases and J by 2 bases; unmatched bases: 10. Per the germline V gene, CDR1 is SGHRS and CDR2 is YFSETQ. CDR3 length: 17 residues. The CDR3 DNA follows: TGCGCCAGCAGCCCCCGTCGGGGGGGGGTAAACACCGGGGAGCTGTTTTTT. Translation: CASSPRRGGVNTGELFF.

The chain combines TRBV2 with TRBJ1-5; D gene unclear. CDR1 is SNHLY, CDR2 FYNNEI, per germline. Trimming stripped 6 bases from V and 5 bases from J, with 11 bases between. The CDR3 spans 13 residues. The CDR3 DNA reads as TGTGCCAGCAGCCCGACCGGGGATCAGCCCCAGCATTTT. This gives the protein CASSPTGDQPQHF.

The chain uses TRBV5-1 and TRBJ2-7; D not resolved. Germline CDR1 reads SGHRS; CDR2 reads YFSETQ. CDR3 length: 12 amino acids. With 3 bases removed from V and 0 bases from J, the gap between germline ends came to 4 bases. DNA of the CDR3: TGCGCCAGCAGCTCCCTCTCCTACGAGCAGTACTTC. Translation gives CASSSLSYEQYF.

This rearrangement joins TRBV18 to TRBJ2-2; TRBD2 might be the D (5 bases). The CDR3 contains 15 residues. V was shortened by 1 base and J by 0 bases, with 6 bases between the two germline ends. From germline, CDR1 is KGHSH and CDR2 LQKENI. CDR3 in DNA: TGTGCCAGCTCACCACAGGGAGCGAACACCGGGGAGCTGTTTTTT. Protein: CASSPQGANTGELFF.

The chain carries TRBV19 and TRBJ2-6; the D is unclear. Germline CDR1 and CDR2: LNHDA and SQIVND (reference sequence). Trimming removed 3 bases from V and 3 bases from J, with 18 bases in between. The length of the CDR3 is 18 residues. CDR3 nucleotides: TGTGCCAGTAGTATCGACCCCGGTTTCCTAGGTGGGGCCAACGTCCTGACTTTC. Translation: CASSIDPGFLGGANVLTF. Combining the CDR3 with reference TRBV19 and TRBJ2-6 gives the whole variable domain DGGITQSPKYLFRKEGQNVTLSCEQNLNHDAMYWYRQDPGQGLRLIYYSQIVNDFQKGDIAEGYSVSREKKESFPLTVTSAQKNPTAFYLCASSIDPGFLGGANVLTFGAGSRLTVL.

This sequence joins TRBV9 and TRBJ2-7; the match to TRBD1 covers 7 bases. This CDR3 has 15 amino acids. Per the germline V gene, CDR1 is SGDLS and CDR2 is YYNGEE. The trim removed 3 bases at V and 3 bases at J, leaving 9 bases unmatched. The CDR3 region has the DNA TGTGCCAGCAGCGAAGCTACAGGGGCTATCTACGAGCAGTACTTC. Translating it yields CASSEATGAIYEQYF.

V usage is TRBV7-6 and J usage is TRBJ1-4, with 9 bases matching TRBD1. The CDR3 spans 15 residues. V trimming: 5 bases; J trimming: 10 bases; junction bases outside the gene matches: 11. Germline assignment: CDR1 SGHVS and CDR2 FNYEAQ. The CDR3 loop is CASSPGDRDLGKLFF. In DNA, the CDR3 is TGTGCCAGCAGCCCTGGGGACAGGGACTTGGGAAAACTGTTTTTT. Together with reference TRBV7-6 and TRBJ1-4, the CDR3 gives the full variable domain: GAGVSQSPRYKVTKRGQDVALRCDPISGHVSLYWYRQALGQGPEFLTYFNYEAQQDKSGLPNDRFSAERPEGSISTLTIQRTEQRDSAMYRCASSPGDRDLGKLFFGSGTQLSVL.

The chain has TRBV28 and TRBJ2-7, with a possible D match to TRBD2 (7 bases). The V end lost 3 bases, the J end lost 5 bases, and 17 bases lay between the germline ends. This CDR3 comprises 15 residues. The germline V gene encodes CDR1 MDHEN and CDR2 SYDVKM. CDR3 sequence reads: CASSFTVGRDNEQYF. The DNA of the CDR3 is TGTGCCAGCAGTTTTACGGTGGGGAGGGACAACGAGCAGTACTTC.

This chain connects TRBV5-1 to TRBJ1-2; TRBD1 agrees at 7 bases. Losses at the gene ends were 4 bases for V and 8 bases for J; bases not matched to a gene: 8. Germline V gene data show CDR1 as SGHRS and CDR2 as YFSETQ. The length of the CDR3 is 13 residues. The CDR3 spells CASSVSGQKGYTF. The CDR3 coding sequence is TGCGCCAGCAGCGTTTCGGGACAGAAAGGCTACACCTTC. Full variable domain (rest looked up from reference TRBV5-1 and TRBJ1-2): KAGVTQTPRYLIKTRGQQVTLSCSPISGHRSVSWYQQTPGQGLQFLFEYFSETQRNKGNFPGRFSGRQFSNSRSEMNVSTLELGDSALYLCASSVSGQKGYTFGSGTRLTVV.

The chain joins TRBV6-5 to TRBJ2-2; TRBD2 might be the D (6 bases). V lost 10 bases, J lost 4 bases, and 13 bases lay in between. The germline V gene has CDR1 MNHEY and CDR2 SVGAGI. CDR3 length: 13 amino acids. Here the CDR3 reads CATKPGGTGELFF. The CDR3 nucleotides read TGTGCCACCAAGCCCGGGGGCACCGGGGAGCTGTTTTTT.

The chain joins TRBV20-1 to TRBJ2-3; D remains ambiguous. CDR3 length: 10 amino acids. The V end lost 3 bases, the J end lost 6 bases, and 4 bases lay between the germline ends. Germline V CDR1 and CDR2: DFQATT, SNEGSKA (reference sequence). The CDR3 reads CSASIDTQYF. CDR3 bases: TGCAGTGCTAGTATCGATACGCAGTATTTT.

The CDR3 region has the DNA TGTGCCAGCAGCGACCTACAGGGCACGGGTTCACCCCTCCACTTT. It codes for CASSDLQGTGSPLHF. This rearrangement joins TRBV9 to TRBJ1-6; D is possibly TRBD1 (6 bases). V was clipped by 3 bases and J by 9 bases, with 16 bases between them. CDR1 and CDR2 from the germline V gene are SGDLS and YYNGEE. The CDR3 is 15 residues long.

This clone turned up a few times. The genes are TRBV6-6 and TRBJ2-3; D is uncertain. Trimming shortened V by 8 bases and J by 4 bases, and 7 bases separated the two germline ends. Germline loops: CDR1 MNHNY, CDR2 SVGAGI (reference sequence). This CDR3 contains 11 residues. CDR3 loop: CASSSADTQYF. The CDR3 bases are TGTGCCAGCTCGTCAGCAGATACGCAGTATTTT.

This clone is a singleton in its sample. The chain links TRBV10-1 to TRBJ1-2; D gene ambiguous. The CDR3 has 13 amino acids. Germline V CDR1 and CDR2: WNHNN, SYGVQD (reference sequence). With 6 bases removed from V and 4 bases from J, the gap between germline ends came to 12 bases. In DNA form, the CDR3 reads TGCGCCAGCAGCCTACAGATTTTCTATGGCTACACCTTC. Its translation: CASSLQIFYGYTF.

The chain links TRBV9 to TRBJ2-7; D might be TRBD2 (6 bases). There are 18 residues in the CDR3. CDR1 and CDR2 (germline): SGDLS, YYNGEE. V was shortened by 3 bases and J by 7 bases, with 29 bases between the two germline ends. The CDR3 DNA reads as TGTGCCAGCAGCGCCAATGGGACTCGTGGATTGTTGTTGAGGGAGCAGTACTTC. Translation gives CASSANGTRGLLLREQYF.

The chain joins TRBV7-8 to TRBJ1-1; D gene ambiguous. The CDR3 consists of 14 residues. Trimming removed 2 bases at V and 1 base at J, with 8 bases between. Germline values: CDR1 SGHVS, CDR2 FQNEAQ. CDR3 in amino acids: CASSLRSGNTEAFF. In nucleotides, the CDR3 is TGTGCCAGCAGCTTACGCTCCGGGAACACTGAAGCTTTCTTT.

In this sample, this clone turned up a few times. The chain is built from TRBV15 and TRBJ2-6, with D tentatively TRBD1 (6 bases). From germline, CDR1 is LNHNV and CDR2 YYDKDF (reference sequence). The CDR3 is made up of 19 amino acids. V was trimmed by 3 bases and J by 0 bases, leaving 18 bases between them. The CDR3 loop reads CATSRSVGTSASGANVLTF. The CDR3 coding sequence is TGTGCCACCAGCAGGTCCGTCGGGACATCTGCCTCTGGGGCCAACGTCCTGACTTTC.

This chain joins TRBV18 and TRBJ2-7; D is possibly TRBD2 (5 bases). V was trimmed by 3 bases and J by 7 bases, leaving 10 bases between them. Looked up from germline, CDR1 is KGHSH and CDR2 is LQKENI. The CDR3 is 12 amino acids. In DNA, the CDR3 is TGTGCCAGCTCACCGCCCCCGGGAGAGCAGTACTTC. Residues: CASSPPPGEQYF.

This chain uses TRBV7-9 with TRBJ2-7; TRBD1 matches 9 bases. With V trimmed by 1 base and J by 3 bases, 7 bases remained unmatched. Germline assignment: CDR1 SEHNR and CDR2 FQNEAQ (reference sequence). This CDR3 contains 16 residues. Here the CDR3 DNA reads TGTGCCAGCAGCTTAGGGGGACAGGGAAGAAGCTACGAGCAGTACTTC. Its protein product is CASSLGGQGRSYEQYF. The whole variable domain, filled in from reference TRBV7-9 and TRBJ2-7, reads DTGVSQNPRHKITKRGQNVTFRCDPISEHNRLYWYRQTLGQGPEFLTYFQNEAQLEKSRLLSDRFSAERPKGSFSTLEIQRTEQGDSAMYLCASSLGGQGRSYEQYFGPGTRLTVT.

The rearrangement joins TRBV20-1 to TRBJ1-2; D is ambiguous. The CDR3 length is 10 residues. Trimming shortened V by 7 bases and J by 1 base, and 4 bases separated the two germline ends. The V gene's germline CDR1 is DFQATT and CDR2 SNEGSKA (reference sequence). The CDR3 spells CSGVNYGYTF. The CDR3 region has the DNA TGCAGTGGAGTTAACTATGGCTACACCTTC.

This chain connects TRBV6-1 to TRBJ1-2; D is unresolved. CDR1 is MNHNS and CDR2 is SASEGT in the germline V gene. The germline V and J ends were trimmed by 2 bases and 8 bases, with 12 bases remaining between them. The CDR3 has 13 residues. CDR3 protein: CASSELRTGGYTF. The DNA of the CDR3 is TGTGCCAGCAGTGAATTGAGGACGGGGGGCTACACCTTC.

This sequence joins TRBV7-9 and TRBJ2-7, with D tentatively TRBD2 (5 bases). This CDR3 is 16 amino acids long. The V gene's germline CDR1 is SEHNR and CDR2 FQNEAQ (reference sequence). V was trimmed by 5 bases and J by 0 bases, leaving 17 bases between them. The CDR3 DNA is TGTGCCAGCAGCCTCGACAACAGCGGCAGCTCCTACGAGCAGTACTTC. Translating it yields CASSLDNSGSSYEQYF.